This T cell receptor (beta chain) was captured in a study of blood T cell repertoires in COVID-19. Study details: Samples taken during acute and convalescent COVID-19 were collected in the United States, Italy and Spain. T cells, B-cell-depleted T cells, or PBMCs provided the cDNA or gDNA that served as material.

Using immunoSEQ multiplex PCR, the repertoire was profiled, and TCRdb retains in-frame clones only, with some absent. This repertoire shows about 400,000 clones, approximately 86% found once; its top ten account for 3%. Sequenced: peripheral blood. The sequence derives from a human donor in a cohort sampled during active COVID-19.

The CDR3 loop reads CASSVVSAEAGGELFF. In nucleotides, the CDR3 is TGTGCCAGCAGCGTAGTTTCCGCTGAGGCCGGCGGGGAGCTGTTTTTT. The V call is TRBV9, the J call TRBJ2-2; D is undetermined. CDR3 size: 16 residues. Germline V lookup: CDR1 SGDLS, CDR2 YYNGEE. Trimming took off 0 bases at V and 7 bases at J, with 16 bases between the two ends.